The rows below give T cell receptor beta chains drawn from one sample of a study of control samples from healthy donors and cancer patients. Some clones are missing from TCRdb's copy, which holds only in-frame ones; the method was immunoSEQ multiplex PCR. In the table there are about 76,000 clones, 75% to 90% of which are singletons. What was sequenced was PBMCs. These TCRs come from a woman in her forties or fifties with colorectal cancer. Both conserved end residues are part of each CDR3. D genes are given only for firm matches. For some rows the clone size is stated as once, few or many, or as a class when expanded; others skip it.

j_gene	d_gene	v_gene	abundance	CDR3aa	CDR3nt
TRBJ2-1	TRBD2	TRBV5-1	once	CASSVTSGSYSYNEQFF	TGCGCCAGCAGCGTCACTAGCGGATCATACTCCTACAATGAGCAGTTCTTC
TRBJ1-5	-	TRBV19	-	CASSIIWQQDQPQHF	TGTGCCAGTAGTATTATCTGGCAGCAGGACCAGCCCCAGCATTTT
TRBJ2-3	-	TRBV5-6	-	CASSLTGTDTQYF	TGTGCCAGCAGCTTGACAGGCACAGATACGCAGTATTTT
TRBJ2-2	-	TRBV4-3	-	CASSQAINRNTGELFF	TGCGCCAGCAGCCAAGCCATAAACAGGAACACCGGGGAGCTGTTTTTT
TRBJ2-3	-	TRBV6-1	-	CASSEARTFRSDTQYF	TGTGCCAGCAGTGAGGCCAGAACTTTTCGCTCAGATACGCAGTATTTT
TRBJ2-1	-	TRBV20-1	-	CSARWVGEQFF	TGCAGTGCTAGGTGGGTTGGTGAGCAGTTCTTC
TRBJ1-6	-	TRBV6-4	once	CASSPTGGTSYNSPLHF	TGTGCCAGCAGTCCTACGGGAGGGACCTCCTATAATTCACCCCTCCACTTT
TRBJ1-6	-	TRBV4-2	few	CASSQPGGRSPLHF	TGTGCCAGCAGCCAACCCGGGGGTAGATCACCCCTCCACTTT
TRBJ2-3	-	TRBV19	-	CASSPRSYTDTQYF	TGTGCCAGTAGTCCCCGGAGCTACACAGATACGCAGTATTTT
TRBJ1-1	-	TRBV19	-	CASSTGLNTEAFF	TGTGCCAGTAGTACCGGGCTGAACACTGAAGCTTTCTTT
TRBJ2-1	-	TRBV7-2	-	CASSRQMNEQFF	TGTGCCAGCAGCCGACAGATGAATGAGCAGTTCTTC
TRBJ1-5	TRBD1	TRBV2	-	CASSEQGARNQPQHF	TGTGCCAGCAGTGAACAGGGGGCTAGAAATCAGCCCCAGCATTTT
TRBJ2-4	-	TRBV7-9	-	CASSSAAARDIQYF	TGTGCCAGCAGCTCGGCCGCGGCCCGGGACATTCAGTACTTC
TRBJ1-2	TRBD1	TRBV7-8	-	CASSSTGTGGDGYTF	TGTGCCAGCAGCTCGACCGGGACAGGGGGGGATGGCTACACCTTC
TRBJ2-5	TRBD2	TRBV20-1	-	CSASSLAGVETQYF	TGCAGTGCTAGTAGTCTAGCGGGGGTTGAGACCCAGTACTTC
TRBJ1-2	-	TRBV3-1/TRBV3-2	-	CASSQESGGAGYTF	TGTGCCAGCAGCCAAGAATCAGGCGGGGCTGGCTACACCTTC
TRBJ2-3	TRBD2	TRBV28	few	CASEGIAGGQDTQYF	TGTGCCAGCGAGGGAATAGCGGGGGGGCAAGATACGCAGTATTTT
TRBJ1-2	TRBD1	TRBV3-1/TRBV3-2	-	CASSPGGRRYGYTF	TGTGCCAGCAGCCCAGGGGGGAGAAGGTATGGCTACACCTTC